What follows are 31 T cell receptor beta chains derived from one specimen sequenced in a study of cytomegalovirus exposure and HLA in healthy donors. Sequenced by immunoSEQ multiplex PCR; TCRdb stores in-frame clones only, minus some. The profile shows about 200,000 clones, 83% of them singletons. The specimen sequenced was PBMCs. The receptors stem from a woman younger than 30 in good health and CMV-seronegative.

This clone was recorded at least ten times. The gene calls are TRBV2 and TRBJ1-2; unclear D gene. The CDR3 is made up of 12 amino acids. The V and J ends lost 4 bases and 2 bases respectively, with 5 bases between them. Per the germline V gene, CDR1 is SNHLY and CDR2 is FYNNEI. CDR3 sequence (DNA): TGTGCCAGCAGTGCGATCAACTATGGCTACACCTTC. It is translated as CASSAINYGYTF.

This clone was seen only a few times. The chain uses TRBV7-2 and TRBJ1-5; 7 nucleotides match TRBD1. Germline-derived CDR1 and CDR2 are SGHTA and FQGNSA. The CDR3 is 15 residues long. Unmatched junction bases numbered 7, after V lost 2 bases and J lost 6 bases. This CDR3 is CASSLRGGSGQPQHF. The DNA of the CDR3 is TGTGCCAGCAGCTTACGAGGGGGCTCAGGTCAGCCCCAGCATTTT.

The chain combines TRBV15 with TRBJ2-7; the D gene could be TRBD1 or TRBD2 (7 bases each). The CDR3 extends over 14 amino acids. Germline CDR1 and CDR2: LNHNV and YYDKDF (reference sequence). The germline V and J ends were trimmed by 1 base and 4 bases, with 11 bases remaining between them. The CDR3 is CATSRAQGGYEQYF. The CDR3 DNA sequence: TGTGCCACCAGCAGAGCGCAGGGGGGGTACGAGCAGTACTTC.

The chain has TRBV7-8 and TRBJ1-2; 8 nucleotides agree with TRBD1. Germline values: CDR1 SGHVS, CDR2 FQNEAQ. The CDR3 runs to 17 residues. Losses at the gene ends were 5 bases for V and 2 bases for J; bases not matched to a gene: 13. CDR3 in DNA: TGTGCCAGCAGCCCAAGGGGCCCAGGGGGCGACAACTATGGCTACACCTTC. It codes for CASSPRGPGGDNYGYTF.

This sequence joins TRBV6-1 and TRBJ2-1, with TRBD1 as a possible D gene (5 bases). The V end lost 1 base, the J end lost 13 bases, and 11 bases lay between the germline ends. Germline lookup yields CDR1 MNHNS and CDR2 SASEGT. This CDR3 spans 12 amino acids. CDR3 sequence reads: CASSEVVTAQFF. The CDR3 nucleotides are TGTGCCAGCAGTGAAGTTGTGACAGCTCAGTTCTTC.

The chain recombines TRBV9 with TRBJ1-1; D remains unclear. Germline CDR1 is SGDLS and CDR2 is YYNGEE. Trimming cost V 3 bases and J 0 bases, with 9 bases left between them. This CDR3 contains 14 residues. The CDR3 region has the DNA TGTGCCAGCAGCGCTACGGTATTGAACACTGAAGCTTTCTTT. Protein sequence: CASSATVLNTEAFF. Combining the CDR3 with reference TRBV9 and TRBJ1-1 gives the whole variable domain DSGVTQTPKHLITATGQRVTLRCSPRSGDLSVYWYQQSLDQGLQFLIQYYNGEERAKGNILERFSAQQFPDLHSELNLSSLELGDSALYFCASSATVLNTEAFFGQGTRLTVV.

The chain uses TRBV14 and TRBJ1-2, with D unclear. The CDR3 spans 16 residues. V lost 0 bases and J 0 bases, leaving 11 bases between the germline ends. Germline V gene sequence: CDR1 SGHDN, CDR2 FVKESK. The CDR3 DNA reads as TGTGCCAGCAGCCAAGATGGAGGGTGGACTAACTATGGCTACACCTTC. Its protein is CASSQDGGWTNYGYTF.

J is TRBJ2-2 and V is TRBV5-1; D might be TRBD1 (9 bases). Trimming took off 7 bases at V and 5 bases at J, with 18 bases between the two ends. CDR3 length: 15 residues. Germline CDR1 SGHRS, CDR2 YFSETQ. The CDR3 sequence is CASREGQGRTGELFF. The CDR3 nucleotides read TGCGCCAGCCGGGAGGGACAGGGTCGGACCGGGGAGCTGTTTTTT.

This CDR3 is CASSYFGTNYGYTF. In DNA, the CDR3 is TGTGCCAGCAGTTACTTCGGGACTAACTATGGCTACACCTTC. The V call is TRBV6-5, the J call TRBJ1-2; no firm D call. This CDR3 is built from 14 residues. V dropped 1 base and J dropped 0 bases, with 6 bases sitting between them. Germline V CDR1 and CDR2: MNHEY, SVGAGI.

This rearrangement joins TRBV5-1 to TRBJ1-1, with a tentative D call TRBD1 (5 bases). The V gene lost 2 bases and the J gene lost 5 bases, with 13 bases spanning the gap. The germline gives CDR1 SGHRS, CDR2 YFSETQ. CDR3 length: 14 amino acids. The CDR3 region is CASSLAARGTEAFF. CDR3 nucleotides: TGCGCCAGCAGCTTAGCGGCGAGGGGAACTGAAGCTTTCTTT.

This clone was found once. V usage is TRBV10-3 and J usage is TRBJ1-1; D unresolved. This CDR3 region has 14 residues. Germline V gene sequence: CDR1 ENHRY, CDR2 SYGVKD. V lost 2 bases and J lost 3, with 10 bases in between. The CDR3 coding sequence is TGTGCCATCAGTGAGGTGGGTAAGGACACTGAAGCTTTCTTT. Amino acids: CAISEVGKDTEAFF.

This clone was picked up a small number of times. The rearrangement uses TRBV30 and TRBJ2-1; D is possibly TRBD2 (6 bases). Trimming cost V 3 bases and J 6 bases, with 18 bases left between them. Germline values: CDR1 GTSNPN, CDR2 SVGIG (reference sequence). The CDR3 consists of 15 residues. The CDR3 protein is CAWSGGTLVRNEQFF. CDR3 sequence (DNA): TGTGCCTGGAGCGGAGGGACTCTCGTGCGCAATGAGCAGTTCTTC.

J is TRBJ2-3 and V is TRBV6-5; D is possibly TRBD2 (5 bases). Germline V gene sequence: CDR1 MNHEY, CDR2 SVGAGI. The CDR3 spans 13 residues. The ends were cut back, 4 bases at V and 4 bases at J, with 9 bases in the middle. The CDR3 bases are TGTGCCAGCAGTTCTGCGGGCTCAGATACGCAGTATTTT. Protein: CASSSAGSDTQYF.

This clone was seen more than once but under ten times. The chain employs TRBV19 and TRBJ2-2; D not certain. CDR3 length equals 10 residues. Germline values: CDR1 LNHDA, CDR2 SQIVND (reference sequence). Trimming took off 9 bases at V and 6 bases at J, with 5 bases between the two ends. The CDR3: CASGSGELFF. CDR3 coding DNA: TGTGCCAGCGGATCCGGGGAGCTGTTTTTT. The full variable domain, its missing parts supplied by reference TRBV19 and TRBJ2-2, is DGGITQSPKYLFRKEGQNVTLSCEQNLNHDAMYWYRQDPGQGLRLIYYSQIVNDFQKGDIAEGYSVSREKKESFPLTVTSAQKNPTAFYLCASGSGELFFGEGSRLTVL.

The chain couples TRBV10-3 to TRBJ1-5; TRBD1 aligns across 7 bases. V shed 0 bases and J 12 bases; nucleotides not matched to a gene: 14. The germline V gene has CDR1 ENHRY and CDR2 SYGVKD. The CDR3 covers 16 residues. CDR3 bases: TGTGCCATCAGTGAGTCGACAGGGTTGCTTAATCAGGTCCAGCATTTT. Translation: CAISESTGLLNQVQHF.

This clone was observed a few times. V is TRBV5-1 and J is TRBJ1-2; possible D gene TRBD1, 6 bases. This CDR3 spans 15 amino acids. V dropped 4 bases and J dropped 1 base, with 14 bases sitting between them. Germline V CDR1 and CDR2: SGHRS, YFSETQ. The CDR3 coding sequence is TGCGCCAGCAGCCTCAATACAGGGAGTAACTATGGCTACACCTTC. It encodes CASSLNTGSNYGYTF. Full variable domain (rest looked up from reference TRBV5-1 and TRBJ1-2): KAGVTQTPRYLIKTRGQQVTLSCSPISGHRSVSWYQQTPGQGLQFLFEYFSETQRNKGNFPGRFSGRQFSNSRSEMNVSTLELGDSALYLCASSLNTGSNYGYTFGSGTRLTVV.

This clone was recorded only once. The chain links TRBV28 to TRBJ1-1, with 10 bases fitting TRBD1. The germline CDR1 and CDR2 sequences are MDHEN and SYDVKM. The trim removed 5 bases at V and 4 bases at J, leaving 4 bases unmatched. The CDR3 length is 14 residues. The CDR3: CASSDGTGVTEAFF. The CDR3 bases are TGTGCCAGCAGTGACGGGACAGGGGTCACTGAAGCTTTCTTT.

This chain links TRBV6-5 with TRBJ2-1, with 12 bases identical to TRBD2. Germline-derived CDR1 and CDR2 are MNHEY and SVGAGI. The CDR3 runs to 16 residues. V was pared by 2 bases and J by 9 bases, with 8 bases of the junction left unmatched. CDR3 amino acids: CASSYPLAGGTGEQFF. CDR3 DNA sequence: TGTGCCAGCAGTTACCCACTAGCGGGAGGCACGGGTGAGCAGTTCTTC.

J is TRBJ2-5 and V is TRBV4-1; D uncertain. The CDR3 sequence is 16 residues long. Trimming stripped 1 base from V and 1 base from J, with 13 bases between. Germline loops: CDR1 MGHRA, CDR2 YSYEKL. CDR3 sequence: CASSQAASRTQETQYF. CDR3 sequence (DNA): TGCGCCAGCAGCCAAGCAGCCAGCCGCACCCAAGAGACCCAGTACTTC.

This sequence joins TRBV6-5 and TRBJ2-1; D is possibly TRBD1 (6 bases). The CDR3 runs 11 residues. V was clipped by 8 bases and J by 10 bases, with 12 bases between them. Looked up from germline, CDR1 is MNHEY and CDR2 is SVGAGI. This CDR3 reads CASGSGTEQFF. CDR3 DNA sequence: TGTGCCAGCGGCTCCGGGACAGAGCAGTTCTTC.

The rearrangement uses TRBV28 and TRBJ1-2, with D hard to call. CDR1 and CDR2 (germline): MDHEN, SYDVKM. This CDR3 spans 15 amino acids. V shed 5 bases and J shed 6 bases, with 19 bases lying between them. The CDR3 spells CASSPPAAGFDGYTF. The CDR3 nucleotides read TGTGCCAGCAGTCCTCCTGCCGCGGGGTTCGATGGCTACACCTTC.

The rearrangement links TRBV29-1 to TRBJ1-2, with TRBD1 matching over 9 bases. Germline assignment: CDR1 SQVTM and CDR2 ANQGSEA. The V gene end was trimmed by 5 bases and the J gene end by 8 bases; junction bases not matched to a gene: 12. The length of the CDR3 is 14 residues. Here the CDR3 DNA reads TGCAGCGTTCTTCGACAGGGGGAACGGAAGGGCTACACCTTC. Translated, it gives CSVLRQGERKGYTF.

The chain recombines TRBV19 with TRBJ1-1, with TRBD1 matching 8 bases. Unmatched junction bases numbered 4, after V lost 0 bases and J lost 4 bases. The V gene's germline CDR1 is LNHDA and CDR2 SQIVND (reference sequence). There are 15 residues in the CDR3. CDR3 coding DNA: TGTGCCAGTAGTATAGAGGACAGGGTGGGCACTGAAGCTTTCTTT. Translation gives CASSIEDRVGTEAFF.

This sequence joins TRBV10-3 and TRBJ1-1, with D perhaps matching TRBD1 (6 bases). The V end was cut by 10 bases, the J end by 1 base, with 16 bases between. Per the germline V gene, CDR1 is ENHRY and CDR2 is SYGVKD. The CDR3 spans 14 residues. The CDR3: CATEDRGRNTEAFF. CDR3 coding DNA: TGTGCCACCGAAGACCGGGGGCGGAACACTGAAGCTTTCTTT.

The J gene is TRBJ2-1, the V gene TRBV7-3; D gene uncertain. The V end was cut by 6 bases, the J end by 9 bases, with 6 bases between. Germline V gives CDR1 SGHTA, CDR2 FQGTGA. The CDR3 spans 10 residues. CDR3 nucleotides: TGTGCCAGCAGGCACGGTGAGCAGTTCTTC. This encodes CASRHGEQFF.

This rearrangement joins TRBV2 to TRBJ1-1; D unclear. Trimming left V 4 bases short and J 4 bases short, with 13 bases between. In germline, CDR1 is SNHLY, CDR2 FYNNEI. This CDR3 has 14 residues. The CDR3 sequence: CASSVEAFGTEAFF. DNA of the CDR3: TGTGCCAGCAGTGTAGAGGCTTTCGGCACTGAAGCTTTCTTT.

V is TRBV29-1 and J is TRBJ1-4, with 8 bases aligning to TRBD1. CDR1 is SQVTM, CDR2 ANQGSEA, per germline. The CDR3 is made up of 14 amino acids. V gave up 6 bases and J gave up 5 bases; unmatched junction bases: 8. CDR3 nucleotide sequence: TGCAGCGTCGCAATGACAGGGGTGAATGAAAAACTGTTTTTT. Its translation: CSVAMTGVNEKLFF. The whole variable domain, remainder taken from reference TRBV29-1 and TRBJ1-4, is SAVISQKPSRDICQRGTSLTIQCQVDSQVTMMFWYRQQPGQSLTLIATANQGSEATYESGFVIDKFPISRPNLTFSTLTVSNMSPEDSSIYLCSVAMTGVNEKLFFGSGTQLSVL.

V and J are TRBV5-4 and TRBJ2-3, with D possibly matching TRBD1 (5 bases). V lost 2 bases to trimming and J lost 6 bases, with 10 bases between them. The CDR3 loop spans 13 amino acids. Germline CDR1 reads SGHNT; CDR2 reads YYREEE (reference sequence). CDR3 sequence reads: CASSLRGEDTQYF. The CDR3 bases are TGTGCCAGCAGCTTAAGGGGTGAGGATACGCAGTATTTT.

The rearrangement uses TRBV19 and TRBJ1-5; TRBD1 is a possible D gene (5 bases). This CDR3 has 15 residues. Germline CDR1 reads LNHDA; CDR2 reads SQIVND (reference sequence). V was clipped by 6 bases and J by 3 bases, with 15 bases between them. The CDR3 bases are TGTGCCAGTAGACCACTTCAGGGTACCAATCAGCCCCAGCATTTT. The encoded protein is CASRPLQGTNQPQHF.

The chain couples TRBV15 to TRBJ2-1; possible D gene TRBD1, 5 bases. The CDR3 runs 11 residues. The germline gives CDR1 LNHNV, CDR2 YYDKDF (reference sequence). V was shortened by 8 bases and J by 3 bases, with 5 bases between the two germline ends. The CDR3 sequence is CATQGYNEQFF. The CDR3 DNA is TGTGCCACCCAGGGCTACAATGAGCAGTTCTTC.

The rearrangement uses TRBV29-1 and TRBJ2-1; 7 bases are a match to TRBD2. The CDR3 totals 12 residues. The V and J ends lost 4 bases and 9 bases, in that order; junction bases with no gene match: 6. Germline lookup yields CDR1 SQVTM and CDR2 ANQGSEA. CDR3 bases: TGCAGCGTTGGGCGGGGGACGGGTGAGCAGTTCTTC. This gives the protein CSVGRGTGEQFF.